The present entry profiles one T cell receptor beta chain with its context. What it binds is unknown. The sample is drawn from a study of cytomegalovirus exposure and HLA in healthy donors. The CDR3 spans 16 residues. Germline V CDR1 and CDR2: LNHDA, SQIVND (reference sequence). Trimming took 5 bases from V and 6 from J; bases not matched to a gene: 11. The primer mix had 60 Vbeta and 13 Jbeta primers. Here immunoSEQ multiplex PCR was the method, and the copy in TCRdb shows in-frame clones only, minus some. The sample shows 100,000 to 150,000 clones, around 69% of them seen only once. Study findings and constraints: Later genetic work tied a missense DCLRE1C variant to beta-chain V and J trimming. The dataset shows that most TCR sequences were rare, while some public TCRs occurred in many donors.

The receptor was isolated from a human donor in good health. The sequenced material came from PBMCs. V usage is TRBV19 and J usage is TRBJ1-5; 9 bases align to TRBD1. Here the CDR3 reads CASSPKQGAGGQPQHF. The CDR3, as DNA: TGTGCCAGTAGTCCAAAACAGGGGGCTGGCGGTCAGCCCCAGCATTTT.